The next 3 T cell receptor beta chains were all read from a single sample in a study of cytomegalovirus exposure and HLA in healthy donors. The PCR made use of 60 Vbeta and 13 Jbeta primers. The repertoire was sequenced with immunoSEQ multiplex PCR; TCRdb's copy has only in-frame clones and lacks some. The sample includes roughly 97,000 clones, less than 10% of them seen just once. Source material: PBMCs. Receptors originate from a man aged 50 to 59 in good health and CMV-seropositive.

The rearrangement uses TRBV11-2 and TRBJ2-7, with TRBD2 matching 9 bases. Germline CDR1 and CDR2: SGHAT and FQNNGV. The CDR3 totals 14 residues. The V segment lost 3 bases and the J segment 5 bases; nucleotides outside the gene matches: 5. CDR3 region: CASSLTGTSNEQYF. The CDR3 nucleotides are TGTGCCAGCAGCTTGACCGGGACTAGCAACGAGCAGTACTTC.

This clone turned up a few times. The chain has TRBV7-9 and TRBJ1-1; tentatively, D is TRBD1 (5 bases). CDR3 size: 12 residues. In germline, CDR1 is SEHNR, CDR2 FQNEAQ (reference sequence). V was clipped by 3 bases and J by 12 bases, with 14 bases between them. For the CDR3, the DNA is TGTGCCAGCAGCTTCTCCCAGGGTACGTCTTTCTTT. As protein: CASSFSQGTSFF.

The V gene is TRBV5-1, the J gene TRBJ1-1; no definite D call. The CDR3 is made up of 14 amino acids. Germline V gene sequence: CDR1 SGHRS, CDR2 YFSETQ. V was cut by 0 bases and J by 4 bases, with 10 bases left in between. The CDR3 region has the DNA TGCGCCAGCAGCTTGGGAGGGTTTGGCACTGAAGCTTTCTTT. Its protein is CASSLGGFGTEAFF. The full variable domain, with the rest looked up from reference TRBV5-1 and TRBJ1-1, is KAGVTQTPRYLIKTRGQQVTLSCSPISGHRSVSWYQQTPGQGLQFLFEYFSETQRNKGNFPGRFSGRQFSNSRSEMNVSTLELGDSALYLCASSLGGFGTEAFFGQGTRLTVV.